This TCR beta chain stems from a study of cytomegalovirus exposure and HLA in healthy donors. Study-level background: Earlier work reported 100 million or so unique TCR beta sequences from 150 million to 200 million T cells. Genetic ancestry analysis placed 81% of the 300 to 500 donors that were genotyped in the Caucasian-associated cluster.

This clone was picked up one time. Whereas donors were nominally healthy upon sampling, unrecorded immune exposures were probable. Losses at the gene ends were 5 bases for V and 8 bases for J; bases not matched to a gene: 12. The CDR3 runs 15 residues. In germline, CDR1 is MNHEY, CDR2 SVGAGI. The primer mix had 60 Vbeta and 13 Jbeta primers. Libraries were prepared by immunoSEQ multiplex PCR; TCRdb keeps only in-frame clonotypes and omits some of them. The sample holds about 180,000 clones, 84% seen once. The sequencing sample was made of PBMCs. The sequence was collected from a boy younger than 10 in good health and CMV-seronegative. The chain combines TRBV6-5 with TRBJ2-3; 8 nucleotides agree with TRBD1. The CDR3 region has the DNA TGTGCCAGCAGTCGAGGGGACAGGTCTTTGGCTACGCAGTATTTT. Translating it yields CASSRGDRSLATQYF.